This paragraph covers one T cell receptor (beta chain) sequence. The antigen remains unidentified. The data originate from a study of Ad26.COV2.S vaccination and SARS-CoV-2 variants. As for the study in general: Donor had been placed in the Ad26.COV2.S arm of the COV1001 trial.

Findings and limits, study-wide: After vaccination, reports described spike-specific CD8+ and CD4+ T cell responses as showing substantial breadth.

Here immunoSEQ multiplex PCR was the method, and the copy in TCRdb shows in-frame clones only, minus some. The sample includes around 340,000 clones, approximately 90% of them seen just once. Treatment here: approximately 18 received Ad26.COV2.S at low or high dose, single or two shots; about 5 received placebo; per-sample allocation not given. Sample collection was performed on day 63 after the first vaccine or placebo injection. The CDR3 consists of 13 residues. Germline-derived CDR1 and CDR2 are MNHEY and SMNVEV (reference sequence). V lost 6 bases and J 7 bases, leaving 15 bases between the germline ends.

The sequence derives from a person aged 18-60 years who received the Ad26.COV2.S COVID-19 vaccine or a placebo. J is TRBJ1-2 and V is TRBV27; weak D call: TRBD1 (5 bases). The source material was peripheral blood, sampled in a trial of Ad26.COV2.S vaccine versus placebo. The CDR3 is CASSLAGGAGYTF. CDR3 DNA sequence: TGTGCCAGCAGCCTTGCCGGGGGAGCTGGCTACACCTTC.